What follows are 7 T cell receptor beta chains derived from one specimen sequenced in a study of tumor-infiltrating lymphocytes in primary liver carcinoma. A constant-region primer served to make TCR beta cDNA from roughly 500 ng total RNA. What produced the TCR beta libraries was three nested multiplex PCR rounds using slightly modified ARM-PCR. Rounds one and two of PCR, each of about 10 cycles, were primed with TRBV1-TRBV30 forward primers and a C-beta reverse primer. Using its own MiXCR run on the multiplex PCR reads, TCRdb lists one record per CDR3 protein. The repertoire holds about 190,000 distinct CDR3 sequences, with around four fifths as singletons. The roughly 17-32 mg bulk tissue piece was not sorted before simultaneous RNA and DNA extraction. The material sequenced was tumor tissue from primary liver carcinoma. The receptors here all came from a man aged 40-50 years with primary liver carcinoma and hepatitis B virus infection.

On this clonotype itself: The junction differs from germline at one of its ends, possibly a read error. The chain links TRBV29-1 to TRBJ2-7; no clear D. Per germline, CDR1 SQVTM and CDR2 ANQGSEA. The CDR3 sequence is 13 residues long. The CDR3 DNA is TGCAGCGTCGATGCATGGTATGTCGACGAGCAGTATTTC. Translating gives CSVDAWYVDEQYF.

Turning to this clonotype: An end of the junction does not agree with germline; a read error may underlie this. This chain joins TRBV11-2 and TRBJ2-1; no definite D call. The CDR3 consists of 14 residues. The germline CDR1 and CDR2 sequences are SGHAT and FQNNGV. The CDR3 region is CASSLGASNYEQLF. CDR3 DNA sequence: TGTGCCAGCAGCTTAGGCGCCTCGAACTATGAGCAGCTCTTC.

Details on this clonotype: This CDR3 fails to terminate in the conserved phenylalanine or tryptophan, so it likely reflects a read error. The DNA is omitted, as the CDR3 cannot be located on it reliably, and the CDR3 follows TCRdb's listing. This chain joins TRBV11-1 and TRBJ2-4; the table gives TRBD2 as D, unverified against the DNA. The germline V gene has CDR1 SGHAT and CDR2 FQDESV (reference sequence). The CDR3 is 17 amino acids in total, end residues counted. CDR3: CAISFPGTSGTKNIHYL.

The chain recombines TRBV7-8 with TRBJ2-5; a possible D gene is TRBD1 (6 bases). This CDR3 comprises 14 residues. Germline V gives CDR1 SGHVS, CDR2 FQNEAQ. V shed 5 bases and J shed 7 bases, with 17 bases lying between them. The CDR3 loop is CASSRDRGIVTQYF. The CDR3 nucleotides are TGTGCCAGCAGCAGGGATAGGGGGATTGTGACCCAGTACTTC.

Concerning this clonotype: Relative to the germline gene, one junction end is altered; a read error may explain this. The genes are TRBV12-3 or TRBV12-4 and TRBJ2-4, with 7 bases matching TRBD1. CDR3 length: 15 amino acids. The DNA of the CDR3 is TGTGACAGCAGTGGGACAGAGCTAGCCAAAAACATTCGGTACTTC. Amino acids: CDSSGTELAKNIRYF.

In regard to this clonotype: This is likely a read error, given that the CDR3 carries no conserved phenylalanine or tryptophan at its end. The chain carries TRBV10-3 and TRBJ2-7; weak D call: TRBD1 (5 bases). CDR3 size: 13 residues. V was trimmed by 6 bases and J by 5 bases, leaving 14 bases between them. Germline CDR1 is ENHRY and CDR2 is SYGVKD. Here the CDR3 reads CAIRGPGINEQYI. The DNA of the CDR3 is TGTGCCATCAGGGGGCCAGGGATCAACGAGCAGTACATT.

As regards this clonotype: An end of the junction does not agree with germline; a read error may underlie this. The CDR3 here is CASRRQLNTEALF. CDR3 nucleotides: TGTGCCAGCCGTCGACAGTTGAACACTGAAGCTTTGTTT. This chain connects TRBV12-3 or TRBV12-4 to TRBJ1-1, with D perhaps TRBD1 (5 bases). CDR3 length: 13 amino acids.